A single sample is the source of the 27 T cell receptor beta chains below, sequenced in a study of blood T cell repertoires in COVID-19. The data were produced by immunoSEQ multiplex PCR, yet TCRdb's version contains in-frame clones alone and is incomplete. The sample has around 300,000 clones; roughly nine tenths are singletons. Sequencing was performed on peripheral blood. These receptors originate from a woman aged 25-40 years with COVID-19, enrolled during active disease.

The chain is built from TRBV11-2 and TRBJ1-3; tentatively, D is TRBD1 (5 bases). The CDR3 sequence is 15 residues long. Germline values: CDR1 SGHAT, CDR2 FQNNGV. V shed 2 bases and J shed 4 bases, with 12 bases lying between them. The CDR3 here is CASSLFFDSGNTIYF. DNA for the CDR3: TGTGCCAGCAGCTTATTTTTCGACAGCGGAAACACCATATATTTT.

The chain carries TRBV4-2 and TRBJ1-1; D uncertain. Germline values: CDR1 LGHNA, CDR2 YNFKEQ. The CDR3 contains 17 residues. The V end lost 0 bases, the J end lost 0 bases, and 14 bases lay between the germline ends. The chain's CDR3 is CASSQDGAQSLNTEAFF. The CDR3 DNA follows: TGTGCCAGCAGCCAAGATGGCGCACAGTCCCTGAACACTGAAGCTTTCTTT.

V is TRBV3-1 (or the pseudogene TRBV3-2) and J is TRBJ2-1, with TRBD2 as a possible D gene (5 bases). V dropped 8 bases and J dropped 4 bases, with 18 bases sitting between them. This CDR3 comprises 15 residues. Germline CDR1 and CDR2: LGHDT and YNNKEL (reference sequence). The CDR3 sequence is CASPNGVALYNEQFF. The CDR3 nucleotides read TGTGCCAGCCCGAACGGGGTAGCTTTATACAATGAGCAGTTCTTC.

The CDR3 spells CASSADRGISEAFF. CDR3 DNA sequence: TGTGCCAGTAGTGCGGACAGGGGAATATCTGAAGCTTTCTTT. The chain couples TRBV19 to TRBJ1-1, with 9 bases fitting TRBD1. CDR3 size: 14 residues. Germline CDR1 LNHDA, CDR2 SQIVND (reference sequence). Losses at the gene ends were 5 bases for V and 6 bases for J; bases not matched to a gene: 7. Variable domain in full (rest from reference TRBV19 and TRBJ1-1): DGGITQSPKYLFRKEGQNVTLSCEQNLNHDAMYWYRQDPGQGLRLIYYSQIVNDFQKGDIAEGYSVSREKKESFPLTVTSAQKNPTAFYLCASSADRGISEAFFGQGTRLTVV.

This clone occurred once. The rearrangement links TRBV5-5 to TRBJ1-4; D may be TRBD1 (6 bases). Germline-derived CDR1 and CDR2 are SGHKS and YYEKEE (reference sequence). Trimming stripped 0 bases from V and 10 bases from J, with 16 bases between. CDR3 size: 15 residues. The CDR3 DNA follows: TGTGCCAGCAGCTTGGAAACAGGGCAGAGAGGAAAACTGTTTTTT. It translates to CASSLETGQRGKLFF.

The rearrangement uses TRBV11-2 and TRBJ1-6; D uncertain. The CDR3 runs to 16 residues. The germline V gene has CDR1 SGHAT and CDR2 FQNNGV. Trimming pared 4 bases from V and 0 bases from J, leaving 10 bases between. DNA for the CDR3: TGTGCCAGCAGCTCCCTCGTGAGCTCCTATAATTCACCCCTCCACTTT. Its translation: CASSSLVSSYNSPLHF.

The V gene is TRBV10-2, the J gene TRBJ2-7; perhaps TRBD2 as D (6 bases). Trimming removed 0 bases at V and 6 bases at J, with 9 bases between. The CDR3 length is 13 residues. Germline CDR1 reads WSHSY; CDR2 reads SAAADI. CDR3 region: CASSESRGGEQYF. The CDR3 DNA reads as TGCGCCAGCAGTGAGTCGAGGGGAGGCGAGCAGTACTTC.

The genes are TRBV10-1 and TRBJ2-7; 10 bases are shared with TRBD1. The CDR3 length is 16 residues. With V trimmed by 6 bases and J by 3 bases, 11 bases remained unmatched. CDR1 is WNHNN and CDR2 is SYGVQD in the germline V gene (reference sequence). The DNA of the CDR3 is TGCGCCAGCAGCACCCCGGGACAGGGGCCCCTCTACGAGCAGTACTTC. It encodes CASSTPGQGPLYEQYF.

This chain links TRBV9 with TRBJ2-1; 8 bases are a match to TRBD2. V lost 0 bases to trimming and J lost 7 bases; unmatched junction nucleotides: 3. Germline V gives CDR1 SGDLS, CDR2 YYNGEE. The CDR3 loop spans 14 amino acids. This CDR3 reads CASSVAGGWNEQFF. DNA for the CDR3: TGTGCCAGCAGCGTAGCGGGAGGGTGGAATGAGCAGTTCTTC.

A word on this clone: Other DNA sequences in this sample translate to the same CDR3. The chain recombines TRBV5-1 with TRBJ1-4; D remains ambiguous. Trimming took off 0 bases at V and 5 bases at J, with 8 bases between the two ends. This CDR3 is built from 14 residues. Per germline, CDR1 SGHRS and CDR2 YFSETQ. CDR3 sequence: CASSLGTGNEKLFF. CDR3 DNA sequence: TGCGCCAGCAGCTTGGGGACGGGGAATGAAAAACTGTTTTTT.

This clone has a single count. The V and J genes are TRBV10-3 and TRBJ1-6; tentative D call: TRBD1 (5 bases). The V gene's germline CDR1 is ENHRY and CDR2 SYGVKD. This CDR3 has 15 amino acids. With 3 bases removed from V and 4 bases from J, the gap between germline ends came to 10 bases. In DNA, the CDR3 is TGTGCCATCAGTGAACAGGACGGTTATAATTCACCCCTCCACTTT. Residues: CAISEQDGYNSPLHF.

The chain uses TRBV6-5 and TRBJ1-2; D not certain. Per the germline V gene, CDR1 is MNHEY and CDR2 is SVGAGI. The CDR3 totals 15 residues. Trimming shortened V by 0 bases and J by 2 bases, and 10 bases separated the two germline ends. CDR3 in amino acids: CASSYSIHQNYGYTF. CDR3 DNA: TGTGCCAGCAGTTACTCGATTCACCAGAACTATGGCTACACCTTC.

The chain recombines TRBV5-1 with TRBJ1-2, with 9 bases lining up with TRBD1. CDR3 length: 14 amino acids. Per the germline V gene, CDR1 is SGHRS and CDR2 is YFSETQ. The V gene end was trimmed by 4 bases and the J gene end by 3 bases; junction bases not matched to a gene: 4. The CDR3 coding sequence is TGCGCCAGCAGCCAAGACAGGGGGGACTATGGCTACACCTTC. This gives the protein CASSQDRGDYGYTF.

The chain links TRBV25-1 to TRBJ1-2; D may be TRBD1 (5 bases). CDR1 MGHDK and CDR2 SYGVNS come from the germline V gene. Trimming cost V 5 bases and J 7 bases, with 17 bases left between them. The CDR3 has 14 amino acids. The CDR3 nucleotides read TGTGCCAGCAGTCCCAAGGGAGGGGTCCCTGGCTACACCTTC. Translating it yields CASSPKGGVPGYTF.

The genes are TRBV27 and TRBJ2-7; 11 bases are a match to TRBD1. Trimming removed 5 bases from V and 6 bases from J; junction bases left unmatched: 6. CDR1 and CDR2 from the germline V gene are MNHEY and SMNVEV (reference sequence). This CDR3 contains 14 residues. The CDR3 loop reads CASSADRGLLEQYF. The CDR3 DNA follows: TGTGCCAGCAGTGCGGACAGGGGGCTGCTCGAGCAGTACTTC.

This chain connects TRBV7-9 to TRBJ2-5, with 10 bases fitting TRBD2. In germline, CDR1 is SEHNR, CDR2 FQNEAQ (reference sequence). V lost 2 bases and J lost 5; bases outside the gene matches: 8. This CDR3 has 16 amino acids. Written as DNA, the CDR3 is TGTGCCAGCAGCTTACCTTTTCTAGCGGGAGAGGAGACCCAGTACTTC. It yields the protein CASSLPFLAGEETQYF.

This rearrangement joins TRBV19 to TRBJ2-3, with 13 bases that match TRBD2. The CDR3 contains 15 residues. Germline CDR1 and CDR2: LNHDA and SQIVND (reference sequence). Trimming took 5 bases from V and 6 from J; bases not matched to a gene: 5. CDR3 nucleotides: TGTGCCAGTAGTGAGACTAGCGGGAGGTCCGATACGCAGTATTTT. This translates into CASSETSGRSDTQYF.

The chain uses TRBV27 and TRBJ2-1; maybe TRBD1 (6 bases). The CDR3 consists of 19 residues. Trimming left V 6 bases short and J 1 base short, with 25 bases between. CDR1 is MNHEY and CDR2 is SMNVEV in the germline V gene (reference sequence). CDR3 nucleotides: TGTGCCAGCAGCCCAATATCAAAAACAGGGATCAAGTCCTACAATGAGCAGTTCTTC. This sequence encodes CASSPISKTGIKSYNEQFF.

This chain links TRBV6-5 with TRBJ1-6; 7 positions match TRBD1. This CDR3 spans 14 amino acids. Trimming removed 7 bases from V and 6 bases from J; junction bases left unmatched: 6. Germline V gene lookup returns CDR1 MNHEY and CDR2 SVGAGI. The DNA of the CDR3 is TGTGCCAGCAAATACGACAGGGTTAATTCACCCCTCCACTTT. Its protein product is CASKYDRVNSPLHF.

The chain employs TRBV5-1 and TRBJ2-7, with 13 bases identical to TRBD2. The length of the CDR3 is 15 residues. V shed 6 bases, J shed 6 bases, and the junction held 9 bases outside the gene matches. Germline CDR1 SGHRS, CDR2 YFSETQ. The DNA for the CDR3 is TGCGCCAGCACCCGGACTAGCGGGAGTCCGGGCGAGCAGTACTTC. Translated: CASTRTSGSPGEQYF.

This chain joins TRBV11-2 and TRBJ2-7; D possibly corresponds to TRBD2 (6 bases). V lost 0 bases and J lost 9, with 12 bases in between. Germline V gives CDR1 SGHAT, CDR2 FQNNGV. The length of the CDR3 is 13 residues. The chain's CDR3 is CASSLDFWGLQYF. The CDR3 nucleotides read TGTGCCAGCAGCTTAGATTTTTGGGGACTGCAGTACTTC. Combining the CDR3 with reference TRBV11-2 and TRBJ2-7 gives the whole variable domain EAGVAQSPRYKIIEKRQSVAFWCNPISGHATLYWYQQILGQGPKLLIQFQNNGVVDDSQLPKDRFSAERLKGVDSTLKIQPAKLEDSAVYLCASSLDFWGLQYFGPGTRLTVT.

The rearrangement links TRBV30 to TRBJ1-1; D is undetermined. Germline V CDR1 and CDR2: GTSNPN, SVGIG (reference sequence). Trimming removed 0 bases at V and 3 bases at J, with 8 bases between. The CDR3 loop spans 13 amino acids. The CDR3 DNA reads TGTGCCTGGAGTGTACGGTTAGACACTGAAGCTTTCTTT. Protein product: CAWSVRLDTEAFF.

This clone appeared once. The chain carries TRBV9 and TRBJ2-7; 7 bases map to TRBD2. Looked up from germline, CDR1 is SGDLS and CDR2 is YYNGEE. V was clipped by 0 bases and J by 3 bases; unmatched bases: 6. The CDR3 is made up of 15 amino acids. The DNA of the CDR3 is TGTGCCAGCAGCGTAGGCGCGGGAGATTACTACGAGCAGTACTTC. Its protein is CASSVGAGDYYEQYF.

DNA for the CDR3: TGTGCCAGCAGGCAGACAGGGATGAACACTGAAGCTTTCTTT. Residues: CASRQTGMNTEAFF. The rearrangement joins TRBV6-4 to TRBJ1-1; 7 bases are a match to TRBD1. The CDR3 runs to 14 residues. The ends lost 6 bases at V and 0 bases at J; junction bases unmatched: 4. Germline V gene sequence: CDR1 MRHNA, CDR2 SNTAGT.

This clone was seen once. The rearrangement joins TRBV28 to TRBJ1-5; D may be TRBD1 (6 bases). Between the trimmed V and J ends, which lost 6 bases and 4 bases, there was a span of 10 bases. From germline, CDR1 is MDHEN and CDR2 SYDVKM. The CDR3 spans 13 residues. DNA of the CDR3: TGTGCCAGCAGGGACACAGGGAATCAGCCCCAGCATTTT. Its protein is CASRDTGNQPQHF.

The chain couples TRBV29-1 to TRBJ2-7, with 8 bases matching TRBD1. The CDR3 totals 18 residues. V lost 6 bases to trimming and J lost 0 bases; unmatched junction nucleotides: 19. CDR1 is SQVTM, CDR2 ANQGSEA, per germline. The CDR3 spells CSVRDRLKGVGSSYEQYF. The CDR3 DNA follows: TGCAGCGTGCGGGACAGGTTAAAAGGTGTAGGGAGCTCCTACGAGCAGTACTTC.

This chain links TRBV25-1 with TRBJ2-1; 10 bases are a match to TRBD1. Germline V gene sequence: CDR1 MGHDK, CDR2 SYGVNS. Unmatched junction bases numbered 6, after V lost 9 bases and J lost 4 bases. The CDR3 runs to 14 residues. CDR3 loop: CASVRDRGYNEQFF. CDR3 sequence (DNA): TGTGCCAGTGTCCGGGACAGGGGTTACAATGAGCAGTTCTTC.